A single sample is the source of the 31 T cell receptor beta chains below, sequenced in a study of Tregs in tolerant kidney transplant recipients. Assay: immunoSEQ multiplex PCR; the TCRdb copy retains only in-frame clones and omits some. Among 110,000 or so clones listed, about 90% were seen once. The specimen was CD4+ T cells from blood. These receptors were obtained from a human donor in good health.

The sample holds one count of this clone. The V gene is TRBV4-2, the J gene TRBJ2-7; no reliable D call. Germline V gene data show CDR1 as LGHNA and CDR2 as YNFKEQ. Trimming left V 0 bases short and J 6 bases short, with 12 bases between. There are 14 residues in the CDR3. This chain's CDR3 is CASSQDRLQREQYF. In DNA form, the CDR3 reads TGTGCCAGCAGCCAAGATCGGCTACAGCGCGAGCAGTACTTC.

This sequence joins TRBV19 and TRBJ1-2; D remains unclear. Trimming cost V 3 bases and J 2 bases, with 13 bases left between them. Germline V gene sequence: CDR1 LNHDA, CDR2 SQIVND (reference sequence). The CDR3 covers 15 residues. CDR3 DNA: TGTGCCAGTAGTATGGGAACCGCGGGGAACTATGGCTACACCTTC. Its protein product is CASSMGTAGNYGYTF.

Concerning this clone itself: The same CDR3 also results from other DNA sequences found in this sample. V is TRBV29-1 and J is TRBJ2-3; the D gene is possibly TRBD2 (7 bases). Trimming took 4 bases from V and 8 from J, leaving 34 bases between them. CDR1 is SQVTM and CDR2 is ANQGSEA in the germline V gene. The CDR3 consists of 19 residues. Here the CDR3 reads CSVAGGGRGRIEGVGTQYF. DNA for the CDR3: TGCAGCGTTGCGGGGGGTGGAAGGGGAAGGATAGAGGGGGTTGGTACGCAGTATTTT.

V gene TRBV13 combines with J gene TRBJ2-1; D may be TRBD2 (5 bases). Germline V gene data show CDR1 as PRHDT and CDR2 as FYEKMQ (reference sequence). Trimming removed 8 bases from V and 2 bases from J, with 13 bases in between. The CDR3 is 14 residues long. In DNA, the CDR3 is TGTGCCAGCGGCCGGCCGGGAACCTACAATGAGCAGTTCTTC. Amino acid sequence: CASGRPGTYNEQFF.

CDR3 sequence (DNA): TGCGCCAGCTCGTGGACAGGGGGACTGGAGACCCAGTACTTC. Its protein is CASSWTGGLETQYF. V is TRBV5-1 and J is TRBJ2-5; TRBD1 agrees at 10 bases. The V segment lost 7 bases and the J segment 5 bases; nucleotides outside the gene matches: 8. CDR1 and CDR2 from the germline V gene are SGHRS and YFSETQ. The CDR3 runs 14 residues. The entire variable domain, with the rest obtained from reference TRBV5-1 and TRBJ2-5, is as follows: KAGVTQTPRYLIKTRGQQVTLSCSPISGHRSVSWYQQTPGQGLQFLFEYFSETQRNKGNFPGRFSGRQFSNSRSEMNVSTLELGDSALYLCASSWTGGLETQYFGPGTRLLVL.

This chain connects TRBV11-2 to TRBJ2-1; the D is unclear. The V gene's germline CDR1 is SGHAT and CDR2 FQNNGV. The CDR3 sequence is 11 residues long. The V and J ends lost 4 bases and 9 bases respectively, with 7 bases between them. The CDR3: CASSSFGEQFF. CDR3 DNA: TGTGCCAGCAGCTCTTTCGGTGAGCAGTTCTTC.

The V call is TRBV2, the J call TRBJ1-2; D call uncertain. This CDR3 region has 13 residues. CDR1 SNHLY and CDR2 FYNNEI come from the germline V gene. Trimming shortened V by 3 bases and J by 0 bases, and 5 bases separated the two germline ends. The CDR3 reads CASSDGANYGYTF. Written as DNA, the CDR3 is TGTGCCAGCAGTGATGGAGCTAACTATGGCTACACCTTC. Together with reference TRBV2 and TRBJ1-2, the CDR3 gives the full variable domain: EPEVTQTPSHQVTQMGQEVILRCVPISNHLYFYWYRQILGQKVEFLVSFYNNEISEKSEIFDDQFSVERPDGSNFTLKIRSTKLEDSAMYFCASSDGANYGYTFGSGTRLTVV.

The V call is TRBV11-1, the J call TRBJ1-1, with D possibly matching TRBD1 (5 bases). Trimming took 1 base from V and 4 from J, leaving 10 bases between them. The CDR3 has 14 amino acids. Per the germline V gene, CDR1 is SGHAT and CDR2 is FQDESV (reference sequence). The CDR3 loop is CASSLEGRVTEAFF. The CDR3 DNA sequence: TGTGCCAGCAGCTTAGAGGGGCGGGTCACTGAAGCTTTCTTT.

The sample holds a few counts of this clone. The CDR3 spells CASSGESVNSPLHF. The CDR3 DNA follows: TGTGCCAGCAGTGGGGAATCGGTCAATTCACCCCTCCACTTT. The V call is TRBV6-5, the J call TRBJ1-6; no clear D. With 5 bases removed from V and 7 bases from J, the gap between germline ends came to 12 bases. This CDR3 comprises 14 residues. Germline V gives CDR1 MNHEY, CDR2 SVGAGI.

The table lists this clone with a count of one. This rearrangement joins TRBV5-1 to TRBJ2-1; 7 bases align to TRBD2. Germline V gives CDR1 SGHRS, CDR2 YFSETQ. Trimming at V came to 7 bases and at J to 2 bases, leaving 12 bases not matched to a gene. The CDR3 is made up of 16 amino acids. The CDR3 loop is CASSASGQFAYNEQFF. CDR3 nucleotide sequence: TGCGCCAGCTCTGCTAGCGGACAATTCGCCTACAATGAGCAGTTCTTC.

The genes are TRBV2 and TRBJ2-2, with D perhaps matching TRBD1 (5 bases). V was cut by 5 bases and J by 1 base, with 8 bases left in between. From germline, CDR1 is SNHLY and CDR2 FYNNEI. This CDR3 is built from 14 residues. For the CDR3, the DNA is TGTGCCAGCAGTAAGACAGTGAACACCGGGGAGCTGTTTTTT. This gives the protein CASSKTVNTGELFF.

A word on this clone: The junction departs from the called germline gene at one end, perhaps through a read error. The chain is built from TRBV7-9 and TRBJ1-1; D call uncertain. The CDR3 is 15 residues long. Germline V gene sequence: CDR1 SEHNR, CDR2 FQNEAQ (reference sequence). CDR3 protein: CVSSPHEQQNTEAFF. CDR3 coding DNA: TGTGTCAGCAGCCCCCACGAACAGCAAAACACTGAAGCTTTCTTT.

The chain links TRBV11-2 to TRBJ2-4, with D possibly being TRBD1 or TRBD2 (5 bases each). CDR3 length: 16 residues. Germline assignment: CDR1 SGHAT and CDR2 FQNNGV. V gave up 5 bases and J gave up 0 bases, with 14 bases separating them. The CDR3 protein is CASSGGTAIAKNIQYF. The CDR3 region has the DNA TGTGCCAGCAGCGGTGGGACGGCTATAGCCAAAAACATTCAGTACTTC.

CDR3 region: CASSVMSSTDTQYF. CDR3 nucleotide sequence: TGCGCCAGCAGCGTAATGTCTAGCACAGATACGCAGTATTTT. The genes are TRBV5-1 and TRBJ2-3; D is uncertain. V was pared by 4 bases and J by 0 bases, with 9 bases between. The germline CDR1 and CDR2 sequences are SGHRS and YFSETQ. The CDR3 has 14 residues.

This clone occurred once. The V call is TRBV6-1, the J call TRBJ1-1; 7 positions match TRBD1. Trimming removed 2 bases from V and 5 bases from J; junction bases left unmatched: 2. The CDR3 totals 13 residues. Germline V gene sequence: CDR1 MNHNS, CDR2 SASEGT. CDR3 residues: CASSELRGTEAFF. The CDR3, as DNA: TGTGCCAGCAGTGAACTCAGGGGGACTGAAGCTTTCTTT.

The CDR3 loop is CASSVSSGRLNTGELFF. The CDR3 DNA reads TGTGCCAGCAGCGTTTCTAGCGGGAGACTCAACACCGGGGAGCTGTTTTTT. The gene calls are TRBV9 and TRBJ2-2; TRBD2 matches 10 bases. The V gene's germline CDR1 is SGDLS and CDR2 YYNGEE. CDR3 length: 17 amino acids. V shed 2 bases, J shed 2 bases, and the junction held 6 bases outside the gene matches.

The genes are TRBV7-2 and TRBJ1-1, with 8 bases matching TRBD1. Germline assignment: CDR1 SGHTA and CDR2 FQGNSA. CDR3 size: 14 residues. V shed 5 bases, J shed 3 bases, and the junction held 5 bases outside the gene matches. CDR3 DNA: TGTGCCAGCAGCCCGAGACAGGGGTACACTGAAGCTTTCTTT. The encoded protein is CASSPRQGYTEAFF.

This rearrangement joins TRBV6-1 to TRBJ1-5, with D perhaps TRBD1 (6 bases). This CDR3 spans 13 amino acids. The V and J ends lost 4 bases and 3 bases respectively, with 7 bases between them. Germline CDR1 reads MNHNS; CDR2 reads SASEGT. The CDR3 DNA is TGTGCCAGCAGTGGGGGGCCCAATCAGCCCCAGCATTTT. It translates to CASSGGPNQPQHF.

CDR3 region: CASSPSLPSTDTQYF. Written as DNA, the CDR3 is TGTGCCAGCTCACCATCCTTACCTAGCACAGATACGCAGTATTTT. This chain links TRBV18 with TRBJ2-3; D not certain. The germline V gene has CDR1 KGHSH and CDR2 LQKENI. This CDR3 is built from 15 residues. Trimming stripped 2 bases from V and 0 bases from J, with 9 bases between.

The chain is built from TRBV6-5 and TRBJ1-1, with D perhaps TRBD1 (5 bases). This CDR3 has 15 amino acids. Germline V gene data show CDR1 as MNHEY and CDR2 as SVGAGI. Trimming cost V 6 bases and J 0 bases, with 14 bases left between them. The CDR3 loop reads CASSPLGGVNTEAFF. CDR3 coding DNA: TGTGCCAGCAGCCCCCTGGGAGGGGTGAACACTGAAGCTTTCTTT.

This chain joins TRBV2 and TRBJ1-6; D is perhaps TRBD1 (6 bases). The CDR3 spans 15 residues. Germline V gene lookup returns CDR1 SNHLY and CDR2 FYNNEI. The V gene lost 8 bases and the J gene lost 6 bases, with 17 bases spanning the gap. The CDR3 loop is CASRPPTGLNSPLHF. CDR3 nucleotide sequence: TGTGCCAGCCGACCCCCTACAGGGCTTAATTCACCCCTCCACTTT.

The rearrangement joins TRBV5-5 to TRBJ1-1, with unresolved D. Trimming removed 5 bases at V and 0 bases at J, with 8 bases between. CDR1 is SGHKS and CDR2 is YYEKEE in the germline V gene (reference sequence). The CDR3 has 13 amino acids. The CDR3 loop reads CASSYYLNTEAFF. The CDR3 nucleotides read TGTGCCAGCAGTTACTACTTGAACACTGAAGCTTTCTTT.

This clone was seen once. The rearrangement joins TRBV11-3 to TRBJ2-2; D gene ambiguous. CDR1 and CDR2 (germline): SGHNT, YENEEA. Trimming removed 4 bases at V and 6 bases at J, with 12 bases between. The CDR3 totals 14 residues. The CDR3 DNA sequence: TGTGCCAGCAGCTCCCCCAGCCGGTCCGGGGAGCTGTTTTTT. This gives the protein CASSSPSRSGELFF.

The chain joins TRBV4-1 to TRBJ1-1; D is possibly TRBD1 (6 bases). Germline values: CDR1 MGHRA, CDR2 YSYEKL. Between the trimmed V and J ends, which lost 5 bases and 2 bases, there was a span of 18 bases. The CDR3 runs to 16 residues. CDR3 region: CASSETQRTVNTEAFF. Written as DNA, the CDR3 is TGCGCCAGCAGCGAGACCCAGCGGACAGTTAACACTGAAGCTTTCTTT.

The chain has TRBV7-9 and TRBJ1-1; 8 bases agree with TRBD1. The J segment lost 3 bases and the V segment lost 5 bases, leaving 11 bases of the junction unmatched. Germline CDR1 and CDR2: SEHNR and FQNEAQ (reference sequence). The CDR3 runs 16 residues. CDR3 region: CASSDIRQGWDTEAFF. Written as DNA, the CDR3 is TGTGCCAGCAGCGACATCCGACAGGGGTGGGACACTGAAGCTTTCTTT.

The rearrangement links TRBV6-5 to TRBJ1-4; D may be TRBD1 (5 bases). The CDR3 is 16 amino acids. V lost 2 bases and J lost 3, with 13 bases in between. Germline CDR1 MNHEY, CDR2 SVGAGI. CDR3 DNA: TGTGCCAGCAGTTACACCCACAGGCCCTCTAATGAAAAACTGTTTTTT. This sequence encodes CASSYTHRPSNEKLFF.

The V call is TRBV19, the J call TRBJ1-1; a possible D gene is TRBD1 (6 bases). Trimming shortened V by 3 bases and J by 4 bases, and 15 bases separated the two germline ends. Germline CDR1 reads LNHDA; CDR2 reads SQIVND (reference sequence). The CDR3 runs to 15 residues. This chain's CDR3 is CASSMWGGSSTEAFF. CDR3 in DNA: TGTGCCAGTAGTATGTGGGGGGGCAGCAGCACTGAAGCTTTCTTT.

This chain joins TRBV5-1 and TRBJ2-5; 10 bases are shared with TRBD1. The V gene end was trimmed by 4 bases and the J gene end by 1 base; junction bases not matched to a gene: 4. The CDR3 spans 15 residues. Germline loops: CDR1 SGHRS, CDR2 YFSETQ. CDR3 nucleotides: TGCGCCAGCAGCCGGGGGGACAGGGGCCAAGAGACCCAGTACTTC. This sequence encodes CASSRGDRGQETQYF.

The gene calls are TRBV11-3 and TRBJ2-7; no definite D call. The germline V gene has CDR1 SGHNT and CDR2 YENEEA. CDR3 length: 14 residues. Deletions cut 1 base from V and 2 bases from J, with 9 bases between. The CDR3 DNA is TGTGCCAGCAGCTTAGGCCCAGGTACCTACGAGCAGTACTTC. As protein: CASSLGPGTYEQYF.

The V call is TRBV19, the J call TRBJ2-5; 7 bases are shared with TRBD1. CDR1 and CDR2 from the germline V gene are LNHDA and SQIVND (reference sequence). CDR3 length: 16 amino acids. The V gene end was trimmed by 3 bases and the J gene end by 1 base; junction bases not matched to a gene: 8. CDR3 residues: CASSIDDRAAQETQYF. The CDR3, as DNA: TGTGCCAGTAGTATCGACGACAGGGCCGCCCAAGAGACCCAGTACTTC.

The chain combines TRBV7-9 with TRBJ1-6, with 10 bases lining up with TRBD1. With 4 bases clipped from V and 5 bases from J, the junction kept 2 bases outside the gene matches. Germline values: CDR1 SEHNR, CDR2 FQNEAQ (reference sequence). The CDR3 runs 15 residues. In nucleotides, the CDR3 is TGTGCCAGCAGCTCCGGGACAGGGGATAATTCACCCCTCCACTTT. It encodes CASSSGTGDNSPLHF.